The source of this T cell receptor (beta chain) is a study of response to subunit inactivated influenza vaccine. TCRdb itself ran the RT-PCR reads through MiXCR, one entry per CDR3 protein. The sample lists 560,000 or so distinct CDR3 sequences, approximately 7.1% occurring once. The sample was PBMCs from blood, taken roughly 24 months after vaccination. The receptor comes from a man between 50 and 75 years old who received an inactivated influenza vaccine.

The CDR3 protein is CASSYGLAGEAFF. The CDR3 DNA is TGTGCCAGCAGTTACGGGTTAGCCGGTGAAGCTTTCTTT. This chain uses TRBV6-5 with TRBJ1-1; no clear D. The CDR3 consists of 13 residues. From germline, CDR1 is MNHEY and CDR2 SVGAGI. V was pared by 2 bases and J by 7 bases, with 11 bases between.